This T cell receptor beta chain emerged from a study of cytomegalovirus exposure and HLA in healthy donors. With regard to this clone: No antigen is known for it.

This PCR relied on a set of 60 Vbeta primers and 13 Jbeta primers. Some clones are missing from TCRdb's copy, which holds only in-frame ones; the method was immunoSEQ multiplex PCR. The sample has over 100,000 clones; 76% are singletons. Germline lookup yields CDR1 SNHLY and CDR2 FYNNEI. The CDR3 is 15 amino acids. V dropped 2 bases and J dropped 5; count of bases not matched to a gene: 8. Broader study findings: In a later analysis, productive TCRs from donors in an Asian-associated ancestry cluster reportedly carried fewer N-insertions than the cohort mean. While the bulk of TCR sequences proved rare, some public TCRs turned up in many donors. Reported findings show TCR beta sequences accurately forecast HLA-A and HLA-B alleles in most subjects.

The sequence came from a woman aged 40 to 49 in good health and CMV-seropositive. V usage is TRBV2 and J usage is TRBJ2-7; 8 positions agree with TRBD2. Sequences were obtained from PBMCs. The chain's CDR3 is CASSEFGGGWNEQYF. CDR3 DNA sequence: TGTGCCAGCAGTGAATTCGGGGGGGGCTGGAACGAGCAGTACTTC.